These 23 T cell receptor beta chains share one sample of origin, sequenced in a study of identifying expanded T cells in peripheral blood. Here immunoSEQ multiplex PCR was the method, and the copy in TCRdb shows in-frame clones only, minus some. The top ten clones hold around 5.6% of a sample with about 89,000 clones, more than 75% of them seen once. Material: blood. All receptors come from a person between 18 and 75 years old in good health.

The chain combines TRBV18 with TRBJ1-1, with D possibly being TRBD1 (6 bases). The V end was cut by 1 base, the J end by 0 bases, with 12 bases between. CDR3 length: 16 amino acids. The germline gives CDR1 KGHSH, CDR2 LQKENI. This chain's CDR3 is CASSPRAGTLNTEAFF. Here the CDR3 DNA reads TGTGCCAGCTCACCACGGGCCGGGACACTGAACACTGAAGCTTTCTTT.

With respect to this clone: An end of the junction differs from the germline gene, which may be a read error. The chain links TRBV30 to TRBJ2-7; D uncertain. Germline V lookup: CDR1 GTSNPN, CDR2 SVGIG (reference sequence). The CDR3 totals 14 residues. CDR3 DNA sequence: TGTGCCTGGGGTGTAGGTGGGGTCAGCTACGAGCAGTACTTC. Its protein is CAWGVGGVSYEQYF.

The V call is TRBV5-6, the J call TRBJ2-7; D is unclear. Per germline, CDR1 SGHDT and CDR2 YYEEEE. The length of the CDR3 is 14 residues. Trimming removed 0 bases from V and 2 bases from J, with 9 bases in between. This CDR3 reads CASSLGRTAYEQYF. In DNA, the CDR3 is TGTGCCAGCAGCTTGGGCAGGACCGCCTACGAGCAGTACTTC.

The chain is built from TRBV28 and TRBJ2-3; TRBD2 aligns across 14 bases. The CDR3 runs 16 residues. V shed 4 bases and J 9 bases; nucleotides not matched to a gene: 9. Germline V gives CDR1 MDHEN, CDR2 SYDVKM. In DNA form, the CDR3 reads TGTGCCAGCAGTTCCCGGACTAGCGGGGGGCCAGGGACGCAGTATTTT. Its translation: CASSSRTSGGPGTQYF.

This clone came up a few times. CDR3 bases: TGCAGCGTCCTCTTGGGTGGATCCACTGAAGCTTTCTTT. Its translation: CSVLLGGSTEAFF. The chain combines TRBV29-1 with TRBJ1-1; D is ambiguous. V lost 6 bases and J lost 4, with 15 bases in between. The CDR3 has 13 amino acids. CDR1 and CDR2 from the germline V gene are SQVTM and ANQGSEA.

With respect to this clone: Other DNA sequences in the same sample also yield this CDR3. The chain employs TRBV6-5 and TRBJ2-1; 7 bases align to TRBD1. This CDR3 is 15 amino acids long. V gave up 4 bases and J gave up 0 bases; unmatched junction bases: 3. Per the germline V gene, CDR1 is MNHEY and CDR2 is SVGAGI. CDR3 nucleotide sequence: TGTGCCAGCAGTTCCGGGACAGCCTCCTACAATGAGCAGTTCTTC. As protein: CASSSGTASYNEQFF.

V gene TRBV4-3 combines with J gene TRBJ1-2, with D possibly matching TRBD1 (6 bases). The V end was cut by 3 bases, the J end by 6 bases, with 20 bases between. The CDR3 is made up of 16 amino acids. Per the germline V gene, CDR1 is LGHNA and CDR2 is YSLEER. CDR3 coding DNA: TGCGCCAGCAGCCATCCCACAGGGTTTGGGCCAAATGGCTACACCTTC. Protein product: CASSHPTGFGPNGYTF.

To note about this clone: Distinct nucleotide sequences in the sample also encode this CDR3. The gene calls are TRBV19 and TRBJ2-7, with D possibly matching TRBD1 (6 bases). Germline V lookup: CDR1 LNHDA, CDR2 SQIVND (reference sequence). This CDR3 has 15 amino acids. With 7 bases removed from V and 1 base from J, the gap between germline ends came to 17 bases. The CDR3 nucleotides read TGTGCCAGTACAAGTGCCACAGGGAAATCCTACGAGCAGTACTTC. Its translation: CASTSATGKSYEQYF.

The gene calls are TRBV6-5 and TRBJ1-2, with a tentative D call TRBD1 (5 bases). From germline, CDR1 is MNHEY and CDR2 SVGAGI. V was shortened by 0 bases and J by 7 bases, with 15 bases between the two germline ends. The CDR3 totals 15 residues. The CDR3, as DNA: TGTGCCAGCAGTTACTCGACCGGGGGAGGAGGTGGCTACACCTTC. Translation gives CASSYSTGGGGGYTF.

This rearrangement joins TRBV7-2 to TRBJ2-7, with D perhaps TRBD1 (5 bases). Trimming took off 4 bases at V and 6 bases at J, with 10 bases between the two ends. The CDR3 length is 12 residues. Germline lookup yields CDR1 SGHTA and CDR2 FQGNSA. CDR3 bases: TGTGCCAGCAGCTCCCAGGGCCTCGAGCAGTACTTC. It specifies CASSSQGLEQYF.

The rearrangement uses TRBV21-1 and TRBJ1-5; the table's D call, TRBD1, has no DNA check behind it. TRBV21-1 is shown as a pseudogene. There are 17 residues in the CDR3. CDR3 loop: CACIPKPGQGAGQPQHF. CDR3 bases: TGTGCCTGCATCCCTAAACCGGGACAGGGGGCTGGTCAGCCCCAGCATTTT.

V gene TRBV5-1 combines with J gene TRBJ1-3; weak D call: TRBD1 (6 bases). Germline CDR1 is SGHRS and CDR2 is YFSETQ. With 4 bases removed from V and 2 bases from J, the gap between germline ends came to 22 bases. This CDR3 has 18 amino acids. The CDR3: CASSRTQQGMFPGNTIYF. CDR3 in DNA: TGCGCCAGCAGCCGTACCCAACAGGGAATGTTTCCTGGAAACACCATATATTTT.

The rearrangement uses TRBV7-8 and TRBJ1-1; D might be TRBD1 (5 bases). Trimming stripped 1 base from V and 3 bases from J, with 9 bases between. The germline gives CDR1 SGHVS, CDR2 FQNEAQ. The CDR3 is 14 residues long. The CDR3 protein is CASSLGQSYTEAFF. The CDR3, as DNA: TGTGCCAGCAGCTTAGGACAGAGCTACACTGAAGCTTTCTTT.

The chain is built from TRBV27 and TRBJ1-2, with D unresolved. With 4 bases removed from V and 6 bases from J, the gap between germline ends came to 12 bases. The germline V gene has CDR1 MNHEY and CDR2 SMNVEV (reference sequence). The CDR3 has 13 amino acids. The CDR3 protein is CASSSRSLDGYTF. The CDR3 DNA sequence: TGTGCCAGCAGTTCCCGCTCCCTTGATGGCTACACCTTC.

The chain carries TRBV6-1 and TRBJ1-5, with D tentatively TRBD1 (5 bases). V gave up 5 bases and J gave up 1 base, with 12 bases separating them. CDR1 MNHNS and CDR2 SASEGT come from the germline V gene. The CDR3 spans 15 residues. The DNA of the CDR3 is TGTGCCAGCAGTTGGGACCGGCGAAGCAATCAGCCCCAGCATTTT. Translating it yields CASSWDRRSNQPQHF.

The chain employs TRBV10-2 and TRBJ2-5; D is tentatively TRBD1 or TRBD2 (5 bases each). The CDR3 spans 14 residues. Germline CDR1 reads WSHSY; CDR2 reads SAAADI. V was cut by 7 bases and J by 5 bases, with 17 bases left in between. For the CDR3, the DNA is TGCGCCAGCACCGCCGGGACCCAGGGTGAGACCCAGTACTTC. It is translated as CASTAGTQGETQYF.

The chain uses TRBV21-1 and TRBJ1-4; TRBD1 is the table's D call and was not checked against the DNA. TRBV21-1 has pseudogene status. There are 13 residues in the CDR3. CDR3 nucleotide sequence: TGTGCCAGCAGCTCGTTGGCCCATGAAAAACTGTTTTTT. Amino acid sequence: CASSSLAHEKLFF.

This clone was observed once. CDR3 in DNA: TGCGCCAGCAGCTTAGGCCTCGACACAGATACGCAGTATTTT. Translating gives CASSLGLDTDTQYF. This chain connects TRBV5-1 to TRBJ2-3; D not resolved. Germline CDR1 is SGHRS and CDR2 is YFSETQ. CDR3 size: 14 residues. V was cut by 2 bases and J by 2 bases, with 9 bases left in between.

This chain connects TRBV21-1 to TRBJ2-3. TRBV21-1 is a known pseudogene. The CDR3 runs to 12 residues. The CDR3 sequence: CASSKHTDTQYF. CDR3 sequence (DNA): TGTGCCAGCAGCAAGCACACAGATACGCAGTATTTT.

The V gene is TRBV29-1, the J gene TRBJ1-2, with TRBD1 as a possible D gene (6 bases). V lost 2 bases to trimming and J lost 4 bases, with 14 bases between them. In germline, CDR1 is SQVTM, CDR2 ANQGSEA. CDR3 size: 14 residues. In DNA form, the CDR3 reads TGCAGCGTTGAAATTAATACAGGGTCCTATGGCTACACCTTC. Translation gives CSVEINTGSYGYTF.

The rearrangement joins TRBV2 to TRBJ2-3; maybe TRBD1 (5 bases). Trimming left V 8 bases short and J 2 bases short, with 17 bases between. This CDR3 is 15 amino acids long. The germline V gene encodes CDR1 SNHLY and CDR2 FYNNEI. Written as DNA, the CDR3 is TGTGCCAGCTTTTCCTACAGGTTCGACACAGATACGCAGTATTTT. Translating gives CASFSYRFDTDTQYF. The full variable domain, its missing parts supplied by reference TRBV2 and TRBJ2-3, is EPEVTQTPSHQVTQMGQEVILRCVPISNHLYFYWYRQILGQKVEFLVSFYNNEISEKSEIFDDQFSVERPDGSNFTLKIRSTKLEDSAMYFCASFSYRFDTDTQYFGPGTRLTVL.

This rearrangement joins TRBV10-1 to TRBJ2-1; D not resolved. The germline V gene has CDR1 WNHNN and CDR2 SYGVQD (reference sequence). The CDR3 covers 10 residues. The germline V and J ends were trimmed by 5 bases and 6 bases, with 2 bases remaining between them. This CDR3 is CASSSNEQFF. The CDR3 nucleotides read TGCGCCAGCAGTAGCAATGAGCAGTTCTTC.

For the CDR3, the DNA is TGTGCCGCAAGAGGACACCTCCTAAACTATGGCTACACCTTC. Encoded protein: CAARGHLLNYGYTF. The J gene is TRBJ1-2, the V gene TRBV19; D perhaps matches TRBD1 (5 bases). Germline CDR1 and CDR2: LNHDA and SQIVND (reference sequence). Trimming took off 11 bases at V and 2 bases at J, with 18 bases between the two ends. The CDR3 length is 14 residues.